The clone carrying this T cell receptor beta chain was counted a few times. Its antigen remains unidentified. This sample is part of a study of response to subunit inactivated influenza vaccine. General study points: Authors suggested few new T cells are recruited by each seasonal influenza vaccination.

A single record per CDR3 protein comes from TCRdb applying MiXCR to the RT-PCR reads. The sample yields hundreds of thousands of distinct CDR3 sequences, 12% seen once. CDR3 length: 15 residues. Germline CDR1 reads LGHNA; CDR2 reads YSLEER. V was pared by 3 bases and J by 1 base, with 9 bases between. This receptor was taken from a man aged 45-60 years who received an inactivated influenza vaccine. The V and J genes are TRBV4-3 and TRBJ1-4; D gene unclear. The source was PBMCs from blood, collected on the day of vaccination. CDR3 DNA sequence: TGCGCCAGCAGCCAGCGTGTAGGAACTAATGAAAAACTGTTTTTT. Encoded protein: CASSQRVGTNEKLFF.